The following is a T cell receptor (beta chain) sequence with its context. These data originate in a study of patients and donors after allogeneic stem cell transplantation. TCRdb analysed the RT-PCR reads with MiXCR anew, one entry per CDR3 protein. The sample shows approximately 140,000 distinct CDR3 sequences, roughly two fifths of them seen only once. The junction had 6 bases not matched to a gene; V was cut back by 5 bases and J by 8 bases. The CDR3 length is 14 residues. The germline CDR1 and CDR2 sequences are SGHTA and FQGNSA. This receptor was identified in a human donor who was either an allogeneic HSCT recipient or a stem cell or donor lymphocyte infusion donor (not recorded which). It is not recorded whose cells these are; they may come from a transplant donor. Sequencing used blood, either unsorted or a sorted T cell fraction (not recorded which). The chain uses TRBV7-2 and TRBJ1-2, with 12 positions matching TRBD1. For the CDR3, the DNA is TGTGCCAGCAGCCTAGGGGACAGGGGGCACGGCTACACCTTC. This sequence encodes CASSLGDRGHGYTF.